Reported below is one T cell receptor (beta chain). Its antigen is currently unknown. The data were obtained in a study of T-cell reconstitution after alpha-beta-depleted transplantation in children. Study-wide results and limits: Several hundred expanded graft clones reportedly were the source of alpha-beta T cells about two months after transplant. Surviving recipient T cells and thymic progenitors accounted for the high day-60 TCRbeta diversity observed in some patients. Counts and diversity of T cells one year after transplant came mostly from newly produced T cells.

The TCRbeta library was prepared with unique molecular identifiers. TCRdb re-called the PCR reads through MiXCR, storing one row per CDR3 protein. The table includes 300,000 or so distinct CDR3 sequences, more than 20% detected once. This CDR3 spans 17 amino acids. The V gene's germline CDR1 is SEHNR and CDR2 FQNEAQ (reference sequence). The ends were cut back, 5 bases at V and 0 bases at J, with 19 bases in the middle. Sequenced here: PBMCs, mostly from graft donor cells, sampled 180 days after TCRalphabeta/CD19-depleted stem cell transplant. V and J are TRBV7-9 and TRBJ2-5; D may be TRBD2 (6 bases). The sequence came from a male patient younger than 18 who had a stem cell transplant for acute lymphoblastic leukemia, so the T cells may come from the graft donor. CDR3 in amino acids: CASSPWGTGLYQETQYF. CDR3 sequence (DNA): TGTGCCAGCAGCCCTTGGGGAACTGGACTATACCAAGAGACCCAGTACTTC. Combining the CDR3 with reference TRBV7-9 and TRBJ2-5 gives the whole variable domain DTGVSQNPRHKITKRGQNVTFRCDPISEHNRLYWYRQTLGQGPEFLTYFQNEAQLEKSRLLSDRFSAERPKGSFSTLEIQRTEQGDSAMYLCASSPWGTGLYQETQYFGPGTRLLVL.